This passage covers 14 T cell receptor beta chains from one sample sequenced in a study of graft-versus-host responses after intestinal transplantation. Which antigens these TCRs recognize remains unknown. Method: immunoSEQ multiplex PCR; TCRdb's copy keeps in-frame clones and lacks some. Here the sample spans roughly 81,000 clones, roughly 85% being singletons. Here the sequenced sample was unstimulated CD4+ T cells sorted from spleen or lymph node cells, taken before intestinal transplant. Receptors were obtained from a human donor who received an intestinal transplant.

DNA of the CDR3: TGTGCCAGCAGCTTGGTGTTGAGCGAGGGGAACACCGGGGAGCTGTTTTTT. This sequence encodes CASSLVLSEGNTGELFF. The rearrangement links TRBV5-6 to TRBJ2-2, with D perhaps TRBD2 (5 bases). Trimming took 0 bases from V and 1 from J, leaving 13 bases between them. This CDR3 region has 17 residues. Germline V lookup: CDR1 SGHDT, CDR2 YYEEEE.

The genes are TRBV28 and TRBJ2-7; TRBD2 matches at 11 bases. Germline V gene sequence: CDR1 MDHEN, CDR2 SYDVKM. There are 16 residues in the CDR3. V was clipped by 5 bases and J by 2 bases; unmatched bases: 8. CDR3 protein: CASSPIAGGPAYEQYF. The CDR3 DNA sequence: TGTGCCAGCAGTCCTATAGCGGGAGGGCCCGCCTACGAGCAGTACTTC.

To note about this clone: In the same sample, other DNA sequences code for this CDR3. The chain recombines TRBV28 with TRBJ2-7; 8 nucleotides agree with TRBD1. V shed 8 bases and J 2 bases; nucleotides not matched to a gene: 20. The CDR3 is 18 residues long. Germline CDR1 reads MDHEN; CDR2 reads SYDVKM. The CDR3 spells CASGDRLGGGRSTYEQYF. CDR3 coding DNA: TGTGCCAGCGGGGACAGGCTAGGTGGGGGCCGATCAACCTACGAGCAGTACTTC. The variable domain in full, completed from reference TRBV28 and TRBJ2-7, reads DVKVTQSSRYLVKRTGEKVFLECVQDMDHENMFWYRQDPGLGLRLIYFSYDVKMKEKGDIPEGYSVSREKKERFSLILESASTNQTSMYLCASGDRLGGGRSTYEQYFGPGTRLTVT.

J is TRBJ1-1 and V is TRBV29-1; 7 nucleotides match TRBD1. The CDR3 length is 14 residues. The germline CDR1 and CDR2 sequences are SQVTM and ANQGSEA. Germline trimming cut 2 bases from V and 4 bases from J; bases unmatched to any gene: 7. CDR3 coding DNA: TGCAGCGTTGAACGGAGTCAGGGGGGCACTGAAGCTTTCTTT. Amino acids: CSVERSQGGTEAFF.

V and J are TRBV2 and TRBJ1-1; tentatively, D is TRBD1 (5 bases). The germline V gene has CDR1 SNHLY and CDR2 FYNNEI. The length of the CDR3 is 15 residues. V lost 1 base to trimming and J lost 3 bases, with 12 bases between them. The CDR3 DNA reads TGTGCCAGCAGTGAAGGGGGCCCGGAATACACTGAAGCTTTCTTT. Translation gives CASSEGGPEYTEAFF.

The chain uses TRBV2 and TRBJ1-3; D may be TRBD1 (6 bases). This CDR3 has 14 residues. Trimming left V 8 bases short and J 0 bases short, with 11 bases between. Germline CDR1 reads SNHLY; CDR2 reads FYNNEI. This CDR3 reads CASVLGASGNTIYF. In nucleotides, the CDR3 is TGTGCCAGCGTCCTGGGGGCCTCTGGAAACACCATATATTTT.

The V and J genes are TRBV9 and TRBJ2-5; D unclear. The V end lost 4 bases, the J end lost 5 bases, and 12 bases lay between the germline ends. CDR1 and CDR2 from the germline V gene are SGDLS and YYNGEE. CDR3 size: 13 residues. Here the CDR3 DNA reads TGTGCCAGCAGCCCACATCTAGACGAGACCCAGTACTTC. It is translated as CASSPHLDETQYF.

The chain employs TRBV5-4 and TRBJ1-2, with 10 bases that match TRBD1. CDR3 size: 15 residues. CDR1 and CDR2 (germline): SGHNT, YYREEE (reference sequence). Losses at the gene ends were 4 bases for V and 2 bases for J; bases not matched to a gene: 5. The CDR3 region is CASSGPGQGNYGYTF. DNA of the CDR3: TGTGCCAGCAGCGGTCCGGGACAGGGGAACTATGGCTACACCTTC.

The CDR3 loop is CASSFRTGGGWEQYF. CDR3 coding DNA: TGTGCCAGCAGCTTTAGGACAGGGGGAGGATGGGAGCAGTACTTC. V is TRBV7-7 and J is TRBJ2-7; 10 bases align to TRBD1. CDR3 length: 15 amino acids. Per germline, CDR1 SSHAT and CDR2 FNYEAQ (reference sequence). After removal of 3 bases from V and 7 bases from J, the junction contained 9 bases not matched to a gene.

This clone was picked up a small number of times. The genes are TRBV7-2 and TRBJ1-2; 11 bases agree with TRBD1. This CDR3 contains 14 residues. The ends lost 8 bases at V and 4 bases at J; junction bases unmatched: 6. Per germline, CDR1 SGHTA and CDR2 FQGNSA. This CDR3 reads CASSMDRGPYGYTF. For the CDR3, the DNA is TGTGCCAGCTCAATGGACAGGGGGCCCTATGGCTACACCTTC. Drawing the rest from reference TRBV7-2 and TRBJ1-2, the complete variable domain is GAGVSQSPSNKVTEKGKDVELRCDPISGHTALYWYRQSLGQGLEFLIYFQGNSAPDKSGLPSDRFSAERTGGSVSTLTIQRTQQEDSAVYLCASSMDRGPYGYTFGSGTRLTVV.

The V call is TRBV19, the J call TRBJ2-6; D gene ambiguous. Deletions cut 5 bases from V and 2 bases from J, with 16 bases between. CDR1 and CDR2 (germline): LNHDA, SQIVND (reference sequence). The CDR3 has 17 residues. The CDR3 loop reads CASSGYFPRAGANVLTF. The CDR3 nucleotides are TGTGCCAGTAGTGGTTATTTCCCTCGGGCTGGGGCCAACGTCCTGACTTTC. Full variable domain (outside the CDR3, taken from reference TRBV19 and TRBJ2-6): DGGITQSPKYLFRKEGQNVTLSCEQNLNHDAMYWYRQDPGQGLRLIYYSQIVNDFQKGDIAEGYSVSREKKESFPLTVTSAQKNPTAFYLCASSGYFPRAGANVLTFGAGSRLTVL.

This chain links TRBV6-5 with TRBJ1-2, with a weak D call TRBD1 (5 bases). The CDR3 is 13 amino acids. Trimming removed 6 bases at V and 4 bases at J, with 12 bases between. Germline loops: CDR1 MNHEY, CDR2 SVGAGI. CDR3 loop: CASSVTALYGYTF. For the CDR3, the DNA is TGTGCCAGCAGCGTGACAGCGCTCTATGGCTACACCTTC.

This rearrangement joins TRBV5-1 to TRBJ2-1; 8 bases are shared with TRBD2. V was clipped by 4 bases and J by 2 bases; unmatched bases: 8. CDR1 is SGHRS, CDR2 YFSETQ, per germline. The CDR3 has 16 residues. CDR3 residues: CASSPTGTRAYNEQFF. The CDR3 DNA is TGCGCCAGCAGCCCCACCGGGACTAGGGCCTACAATGAGCAGTTCTTC.

J is TRBJ1-1 and V is TRBV5-1; unclear D gene. V was trimmed by 2 bases and J by 6 bases, leaving 14 bases between them. The germline CDR1 and CDR2 sequences are SGHRS and YFSETQ. This CDR3 comprises 14 residues. CDR3 nucleotide sequence: TGCGCCAGCAGCTTTGAAGGGAAGAGGGCTGAAGCTTTCTTT. Residues: CASSFEGKRAEAFF.